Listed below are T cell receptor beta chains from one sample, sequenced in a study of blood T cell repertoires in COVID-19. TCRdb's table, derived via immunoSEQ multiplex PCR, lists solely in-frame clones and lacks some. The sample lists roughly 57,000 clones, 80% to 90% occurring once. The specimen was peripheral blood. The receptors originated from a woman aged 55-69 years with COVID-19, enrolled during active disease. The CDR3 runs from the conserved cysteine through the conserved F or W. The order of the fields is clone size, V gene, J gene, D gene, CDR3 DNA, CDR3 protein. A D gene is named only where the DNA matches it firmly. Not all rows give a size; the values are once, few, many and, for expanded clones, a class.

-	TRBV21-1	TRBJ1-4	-	TGTGCCAGCAGCAAAAGAAAATCGAAGATCAGGGACAGGGGGGGAAATGAAAAACTGTTTTTT	CASSKRKSKIRDRGGNEKLFF
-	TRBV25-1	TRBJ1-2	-	TGTGCCAGCAGGGGGGGTGCAGGGCCTAACTATGGCTACACCTTC	CASRGGAGPNYGYTF
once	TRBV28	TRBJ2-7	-	TGTGCCAGCAGTCTCACCTTTGCGGTGTCCTACGAGCAGTACTTC	CASSLTFAVSYEQYF
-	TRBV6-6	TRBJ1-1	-	TGTGCCAGCAGTTACTTGACAGGTAACACTGAAGCTTTCTTT	CASSYLTGNTEAFF
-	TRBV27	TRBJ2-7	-	TGTGCCAGCAGCATAGAGAGCGGTCCTTACGAGCAGTACTTC	CASSIESGPYEQYF
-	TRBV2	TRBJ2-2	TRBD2	TGTGCCAGCAGTCGACTAGCGGGAGGGACGGGGGAGCTGTTTTTT	CASSRLAGGTGELFF
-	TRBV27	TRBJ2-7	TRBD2	TGTGCCAGCAGTCCAATAGCGGGAGGGGGCTACGAGCAGTACTTC	CASSPIAGGGYEQYF
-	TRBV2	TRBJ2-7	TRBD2	TGTGCCAGCAGTGCCAGGACTAGCGCCTCCTACGAGCAGTACTTC	CASSARTSASYEQYF
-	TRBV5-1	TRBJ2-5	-	TGCGCCAGCAGCAACCCCAGGGAGACCCAGTACTTC	CASSNPRETQYF
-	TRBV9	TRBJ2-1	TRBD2	TGTGCCAGCAGCGTAGGGGTAGCGGGAGCGGTTGAGCAGTTCTTC	CASSVGVAGAVEQFF
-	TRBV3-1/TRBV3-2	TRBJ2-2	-	TGTGCCAGCAACAGGGCGGTCGGGGAGCTGTTTTTT	CASNRAVGELFF
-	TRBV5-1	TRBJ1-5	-	TGCGCCAGCAGCTTGGGGCCAAACAGGGCTCAGCAGCCCCAGCATTTT	CASSLGPNRAQQPQHF
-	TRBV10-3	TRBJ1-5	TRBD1	TGTGCCATCAGTGATGGGGGAGACAGGGTTGGTCAGCCCCAGCATTTT	CAISDGGDRVGQPQHF
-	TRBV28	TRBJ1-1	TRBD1	TGTGCCAGCAGCTCGAACCTGATGGACAGGGGCACTGAAGCTTTCTTT	CASSSNLMDRGTEAFF
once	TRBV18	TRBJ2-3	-	TGTGCCAGCTCACCTATTCGGACAGCTAGCACAGATACGCAGTATTTT	CASSPIRTASTDTQYF
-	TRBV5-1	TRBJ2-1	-	TGCGCCAGCCGACCGGGACTCTCCTCCTACAATGAGCAGTTCTTC	CASRPGLSSYNEQFF
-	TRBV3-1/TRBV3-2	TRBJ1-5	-	TGTGCCAGCAGCCAAGGTGCGGGTCAGCCCCAGCATTTT	CASSQGAGQPQHF
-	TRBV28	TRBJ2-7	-	TGTGCCAGCAGTTCTATGGACACGTCCTACGAGCAGTACTTC	CASSSMDTSYEQYF
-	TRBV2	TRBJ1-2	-	TGTGCCAGCAGTGAAGCAGGGAGCAACTATGGCTACACCTTC	CASSEAGSNYGYTF